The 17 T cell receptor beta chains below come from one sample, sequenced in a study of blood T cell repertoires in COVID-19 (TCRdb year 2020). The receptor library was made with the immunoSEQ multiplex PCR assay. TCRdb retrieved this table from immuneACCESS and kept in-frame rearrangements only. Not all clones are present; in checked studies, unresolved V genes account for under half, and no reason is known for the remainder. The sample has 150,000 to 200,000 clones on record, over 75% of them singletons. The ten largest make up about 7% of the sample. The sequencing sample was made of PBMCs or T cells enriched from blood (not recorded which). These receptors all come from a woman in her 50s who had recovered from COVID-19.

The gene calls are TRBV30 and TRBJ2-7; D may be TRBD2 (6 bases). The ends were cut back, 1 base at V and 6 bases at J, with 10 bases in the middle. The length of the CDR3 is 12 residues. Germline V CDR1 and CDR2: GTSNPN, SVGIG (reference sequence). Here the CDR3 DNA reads TGTGCCTGGAGTGAAACTAGCCGCGAGCAGTACTTC. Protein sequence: CAWSETSREQYF.

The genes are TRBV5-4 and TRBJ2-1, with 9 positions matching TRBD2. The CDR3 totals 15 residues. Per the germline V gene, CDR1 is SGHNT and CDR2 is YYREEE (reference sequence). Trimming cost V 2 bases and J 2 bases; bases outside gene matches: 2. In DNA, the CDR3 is TGTGCCAGCAGCTTCGCGGGAGGGGCCTACAATGAGCAGTTCTTC. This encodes CASSFAGGAYNEQFF.

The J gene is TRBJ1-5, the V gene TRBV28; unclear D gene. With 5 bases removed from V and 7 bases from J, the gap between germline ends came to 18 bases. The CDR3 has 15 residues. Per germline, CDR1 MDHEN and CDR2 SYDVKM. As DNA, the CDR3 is TGTGCCAGCAGTCAGGACGGTGCGGGTATCCAGCCCCAGCATTTT. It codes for CASSQDGAGIQPQHF.

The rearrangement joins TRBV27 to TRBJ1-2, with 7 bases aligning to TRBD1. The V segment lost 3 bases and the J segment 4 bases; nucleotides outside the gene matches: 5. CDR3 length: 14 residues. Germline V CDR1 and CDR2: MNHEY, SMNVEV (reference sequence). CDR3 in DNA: TGTGCCAGCAGTTTGGGACAGTGGGGCTATGGCTACACCTTC. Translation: CASSLGQWGYGYTF.

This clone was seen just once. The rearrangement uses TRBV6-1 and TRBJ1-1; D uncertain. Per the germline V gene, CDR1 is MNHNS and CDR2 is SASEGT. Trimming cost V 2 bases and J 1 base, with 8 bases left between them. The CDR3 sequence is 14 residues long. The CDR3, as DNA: TGTGCCAGCAGTGAATTTGCAGGGAACACTGAAGCTTTCTTT. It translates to CASSEFAGNTEAFF.

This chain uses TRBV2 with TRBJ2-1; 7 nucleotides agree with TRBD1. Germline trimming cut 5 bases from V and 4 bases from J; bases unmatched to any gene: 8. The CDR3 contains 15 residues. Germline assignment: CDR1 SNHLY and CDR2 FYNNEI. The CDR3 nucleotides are TGTGCCAGCAGTCCGGACAGGACCACTTACAATGAGCAGTTCTTC. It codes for CASSPDRTTYNEQFF.

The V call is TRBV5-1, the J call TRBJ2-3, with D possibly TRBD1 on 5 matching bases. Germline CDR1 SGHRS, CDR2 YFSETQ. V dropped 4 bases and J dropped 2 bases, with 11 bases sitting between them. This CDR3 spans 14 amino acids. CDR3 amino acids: CASSLQDITDTQYF. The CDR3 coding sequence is TGCGCCAGCAGCCTACAGGATATCACAGATACGCAGTATTTT.

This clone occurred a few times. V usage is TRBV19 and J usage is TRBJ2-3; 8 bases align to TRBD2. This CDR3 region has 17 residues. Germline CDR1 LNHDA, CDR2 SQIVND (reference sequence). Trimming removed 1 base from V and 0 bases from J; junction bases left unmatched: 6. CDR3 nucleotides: TGTGCCAGTAGTATAGGGTCTAGCGGGCCTAGCACAGATACGCAGTATTTT. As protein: CASSIGSSGPSTDTQYF.

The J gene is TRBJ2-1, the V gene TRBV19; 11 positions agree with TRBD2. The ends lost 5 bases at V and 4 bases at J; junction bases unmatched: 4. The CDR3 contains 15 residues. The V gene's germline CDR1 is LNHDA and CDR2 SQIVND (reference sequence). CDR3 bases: TGTGCCAGTAGTGGGGGACTAGCGGAATACAATGAGCAGTTCTTC. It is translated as CASSGGLAEYNEQFF.

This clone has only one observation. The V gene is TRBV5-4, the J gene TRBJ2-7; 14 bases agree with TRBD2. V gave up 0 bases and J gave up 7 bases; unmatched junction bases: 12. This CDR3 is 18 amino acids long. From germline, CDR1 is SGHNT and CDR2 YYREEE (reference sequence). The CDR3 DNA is TGTGCCAGCAGCTTGGCAAGGGGGTTGGGACTAGCGGGAGCTGAGCAGTACTTC. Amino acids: CASSLARGLGLAGAEQYF.

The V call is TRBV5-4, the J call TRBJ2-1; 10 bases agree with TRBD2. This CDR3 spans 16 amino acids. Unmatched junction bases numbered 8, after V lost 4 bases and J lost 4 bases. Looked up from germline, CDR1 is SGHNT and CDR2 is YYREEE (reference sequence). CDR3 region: CASSTRLAGTYNEQFF. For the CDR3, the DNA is TGTGCCAGCAGCACCCGACTAGCGGGCACTTACAATGAGCAGTTCTTC.

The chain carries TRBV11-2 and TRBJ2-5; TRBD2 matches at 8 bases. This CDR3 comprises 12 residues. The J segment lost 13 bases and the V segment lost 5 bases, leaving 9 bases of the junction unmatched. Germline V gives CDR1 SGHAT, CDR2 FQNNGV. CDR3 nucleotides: TGTGCCAGCAGCACTCGGACTAGCCGGGTGTACTTC. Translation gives CASSTRTSRVYF.

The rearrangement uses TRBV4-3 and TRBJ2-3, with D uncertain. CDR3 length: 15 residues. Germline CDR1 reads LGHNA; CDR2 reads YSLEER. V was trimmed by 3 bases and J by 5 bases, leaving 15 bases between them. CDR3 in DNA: TGCGCCAGCAGCCAGATCGGTGCTAGTAGAGATACGCAGTATTTT. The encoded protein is CASSQIGASRDTQYF.

The CDR3 nucleotides read TGTGCCAGTAGTATCGGGGGGACCGGGGAGCTGTTTTTT. Protein sequence: CASSIGGTGELFF. This rearrangement joins TRBV19 to TRBJ2-2, with 7 bases identical to TRBD2. J lost 5 bases, V lost 3 bases, and 0 bases had no gene match. The CDR3 has 13 residues. The germline V gene has CDR1 LNHDA and CDR2 SQIVND (reference sequence).

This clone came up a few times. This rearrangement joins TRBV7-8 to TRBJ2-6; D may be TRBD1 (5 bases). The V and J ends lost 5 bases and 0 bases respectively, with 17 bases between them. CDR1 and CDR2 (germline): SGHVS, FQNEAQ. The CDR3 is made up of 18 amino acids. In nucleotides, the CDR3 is TGTGCCAGCAGCGTTGCAGGGTCCGACCTCTCTGGGGCCAACGTCCTGACTTTC. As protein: CASSVAGSDLSGANVLTF.

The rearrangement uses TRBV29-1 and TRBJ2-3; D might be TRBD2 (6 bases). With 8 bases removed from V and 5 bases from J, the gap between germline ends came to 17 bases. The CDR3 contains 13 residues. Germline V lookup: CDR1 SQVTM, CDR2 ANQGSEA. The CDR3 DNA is TGCAGCATCGGGGACTCCCTCGGAGATACGCAGTATTTT. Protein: CSIGDSLGDTQYF.

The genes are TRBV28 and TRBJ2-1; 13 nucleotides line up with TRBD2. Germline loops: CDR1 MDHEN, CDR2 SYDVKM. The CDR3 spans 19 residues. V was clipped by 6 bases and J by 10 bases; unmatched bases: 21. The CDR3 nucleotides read TGTGCCAGCAGGAAAACTAGCGGGAGGGCCTTGTCGGTACAATACGAGCAGTTCTTC. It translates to CASRKTSGRALSVQYEQFF.